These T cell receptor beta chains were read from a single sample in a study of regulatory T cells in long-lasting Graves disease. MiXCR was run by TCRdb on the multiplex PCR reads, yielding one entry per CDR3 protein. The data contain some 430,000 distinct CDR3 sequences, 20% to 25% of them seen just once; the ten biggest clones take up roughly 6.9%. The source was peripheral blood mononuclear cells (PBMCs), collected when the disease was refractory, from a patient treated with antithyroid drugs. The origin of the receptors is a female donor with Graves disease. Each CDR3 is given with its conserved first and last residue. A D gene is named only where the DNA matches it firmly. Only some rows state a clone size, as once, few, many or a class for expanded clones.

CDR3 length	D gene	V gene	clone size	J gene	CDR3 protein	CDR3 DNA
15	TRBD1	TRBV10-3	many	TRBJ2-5	CAISDMDRREETQYF	TGTGCCATCAGTGACATGGACAGGCGGGAAGAGACCCAGTACTTC
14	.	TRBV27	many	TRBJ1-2	CASSLSLGDAGYTF	TGTGCCAGCAGTTTATCGTTAGGGGACGCTGGCTACACCTTC
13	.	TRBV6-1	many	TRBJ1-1	CASTYQGTTEAFF	TGTGCCAGCACCTATCAGGGGACCACTGAAGCTTTCTTT
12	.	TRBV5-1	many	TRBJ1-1	CASSSMNTEAFF	TGTGCCAGCAGTTCTATGAACACTGAAGCTTTCTTT
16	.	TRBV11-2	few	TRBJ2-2	CASSLGEFSDTGELFF	TGTGCCAGCAGCTTAGGGGAGTTCTCGGACACCGGGGAGCTGTTTTTT
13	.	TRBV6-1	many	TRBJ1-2	CASSTTSNYGYTF	TGTGCCAGCAGTACCACATCGAACTATGGCTACACCTTC
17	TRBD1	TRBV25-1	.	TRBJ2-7	CASSDPEGTGSVYEQYF	TGTGCCAGCAGTGATCCTGAGGGGACAGGGTCGGTCTACGAGCAGTACTTC
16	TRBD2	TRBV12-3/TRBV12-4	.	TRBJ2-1	CASSLSLAGPYNEQFF	TGTGCCAGCAGTTTAAGTCTAGCGGGACCCTACAATGAGCAGTTCTTC
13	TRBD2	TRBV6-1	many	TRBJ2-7	CAPPLAATYEQYF	TGTGCCCCCCCACTAGCGGCTACCTACGAGCAGTACTTC
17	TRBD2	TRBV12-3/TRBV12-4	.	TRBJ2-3	CASSLHLTSGSGDTQYF	TGTGCCAGCAGCTTGCACTTGACTAGCGGGAGTGGAGATACGCAGTATTTT
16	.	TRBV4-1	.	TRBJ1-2	CASSQARGRMQAGYTF	TGCGCCAGCAGCCAAGCTCGGGGACGGATGCAAGCTGGCTACACCTTC
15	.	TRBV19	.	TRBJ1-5	CASSRASYSNQPQHF	TGTGCCAGTAGTAGGGCCAGTTATAGCAATCAGCCCCAGCATTTT
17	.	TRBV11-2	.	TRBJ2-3	CASSLDQGILGTDTQYF	TGTGCCAGCAGCTTAGATCAAGGGATATTGGGCACAGATACGCAGTATTTT
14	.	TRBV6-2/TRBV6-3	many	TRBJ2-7	CASSWASLGDEQYF	TGTGCCAGCAGTTGGGCCTCCCTAGGGGACGAGCAGTACTTC
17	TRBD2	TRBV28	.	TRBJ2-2	CASRQLAGGTNTGELFF	TGTGCCAGCAGACAACTAGCGGGGGGGACGAACACCGGGGAGCTGTTTTTT
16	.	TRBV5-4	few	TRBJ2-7	CASSLVSIVHSYEQYF	TGTGCCAGCAGCTTGGTTAGTATCGTTCACTCCTACGAGCAGTACTTC
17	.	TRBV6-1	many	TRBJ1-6	CASSELWVRATDSPLHF	TGTGCCAGCAGTGAGTTGTGGGTCAGGGCGACGGATTCACCCCTCCACTTT
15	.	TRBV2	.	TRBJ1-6	CASSRNWAYNSPLHF	TGTGCCAGCAGTAGGAACTGGGCGTATAATTCACCCCTCCACTTT
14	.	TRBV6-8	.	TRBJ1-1	CASRTPLVGSEAFF	TGTGCCAGCAGAACCCCCCTCGTAGGTTCTGAAGCTTTCTTT
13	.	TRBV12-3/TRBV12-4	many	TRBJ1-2	CASSFGFQGGYTF	TGTGCCAGCAGTTTCGGGTTTCAGGGGGGCTACACCTTC
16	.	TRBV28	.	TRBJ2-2	CASRELAESNTGELFF	TGTGCCAGCAGGGAATTAGCGGAGTCGAACACCGGGGAGCTGTTTTTT
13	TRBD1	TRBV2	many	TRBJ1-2	CASNQDRDYGYTF	TGTGCCAGCAACCAAGACAGGGACTATGGCTACACCTTC
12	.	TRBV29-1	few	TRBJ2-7	CSVERNAYEQYF	TGCAGCGTTGAAAGGAACGCCTACGAGCAGTACTTC
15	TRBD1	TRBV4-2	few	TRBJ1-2	CASSEPDRGDYGYTF	TGTGCCAGCAGCGAACCGGACAGGGGCGACTATGGCTACACCTTC
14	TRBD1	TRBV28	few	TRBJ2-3	CASSLRGLADTQYF	TGTGCCAGCAGTTTAAGGGGGCTCGCAGATACGCAGTATTTT
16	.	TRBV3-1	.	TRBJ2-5	CASSQGAWDRQETQYF	TGTGCCAGCAGCCAAGGGGCGTGGGACCGTCAAGAGACCCAGTACTTC
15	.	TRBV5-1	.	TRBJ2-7	CASSVGGAGSYEQYF	TGCGCCAGCAGCGTTGGGGGCGCAGGGTCCTACGAGCAGTACTTC
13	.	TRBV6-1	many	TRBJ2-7	CATMRKRIYEQYF	TGTGCCACCATGCGGAAGCGGATTTACGAGCAGTACTTC
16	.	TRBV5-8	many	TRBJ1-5	CASSPGTQTGNQPQHF	TGTGCCAGCAGCCCTGGGACGCAGACGGGCAATCAGCCCCAGCATTTT
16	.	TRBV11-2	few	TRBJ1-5	CASSYSGGYGNQPQHF	TGTGCCAGCAGCTACTCCGGGGGATATGGCAATCAGCCCCAGCATTTT